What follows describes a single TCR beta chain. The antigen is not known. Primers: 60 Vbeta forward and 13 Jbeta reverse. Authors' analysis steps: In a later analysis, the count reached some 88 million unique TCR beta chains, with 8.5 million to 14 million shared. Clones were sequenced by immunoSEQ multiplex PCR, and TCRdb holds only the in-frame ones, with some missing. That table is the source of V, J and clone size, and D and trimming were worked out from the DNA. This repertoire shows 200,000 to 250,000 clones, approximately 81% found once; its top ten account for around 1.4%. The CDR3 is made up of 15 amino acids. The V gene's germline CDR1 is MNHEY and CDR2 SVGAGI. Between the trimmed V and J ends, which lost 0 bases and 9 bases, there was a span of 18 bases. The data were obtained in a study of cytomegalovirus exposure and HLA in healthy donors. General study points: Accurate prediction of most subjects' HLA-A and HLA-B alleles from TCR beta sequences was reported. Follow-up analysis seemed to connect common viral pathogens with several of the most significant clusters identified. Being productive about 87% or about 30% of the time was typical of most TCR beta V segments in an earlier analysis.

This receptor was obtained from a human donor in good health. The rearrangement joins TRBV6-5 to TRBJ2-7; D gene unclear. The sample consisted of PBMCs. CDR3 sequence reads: CASSYSAPVGTGQYF. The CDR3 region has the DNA TGTGCCAGCAGTTACTCGGCACCTGTGGGTACGGGGCAGTACTTC.